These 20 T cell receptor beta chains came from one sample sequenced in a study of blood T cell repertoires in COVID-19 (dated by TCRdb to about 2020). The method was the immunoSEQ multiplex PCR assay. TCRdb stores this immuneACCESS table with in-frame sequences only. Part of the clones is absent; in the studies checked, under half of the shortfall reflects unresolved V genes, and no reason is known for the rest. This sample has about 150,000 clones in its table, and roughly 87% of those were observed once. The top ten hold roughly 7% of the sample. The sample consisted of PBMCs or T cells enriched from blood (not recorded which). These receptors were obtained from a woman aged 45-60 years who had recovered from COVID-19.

The CDR3 region has the DNA TGTGCCAGTAGTCGGGGACAGCCCCATGGGACTAATGAAAAACTGTTTTTT. Protein product: CASSRGQPHGTNEKLFF. V and J are TRBV19 and TRBJ1-4; 7 nucleotides align to TRBD1. In germline, CDR1 is LNHDA, CDR2 SQIVND (reference sequence). Trimming cost V 5 bases and J 2 bases; bases outside gene matches: 11. CDR3 size: 17 residues.

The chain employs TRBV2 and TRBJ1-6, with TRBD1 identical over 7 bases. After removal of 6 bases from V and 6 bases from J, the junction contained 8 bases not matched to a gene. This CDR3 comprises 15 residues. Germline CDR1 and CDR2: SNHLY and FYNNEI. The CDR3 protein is CASRVQQGSNSPLHF. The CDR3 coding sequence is TGTGCCAGCAGAGTCCAACAGGGGAGTAATTCACCCCTCCACTTT.

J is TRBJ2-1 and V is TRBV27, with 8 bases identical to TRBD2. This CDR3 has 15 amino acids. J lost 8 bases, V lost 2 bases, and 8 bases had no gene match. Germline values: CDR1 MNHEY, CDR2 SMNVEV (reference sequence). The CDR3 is CASSLRGLGLDEQFF. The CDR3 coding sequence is TGTGCCAGCAGTTTAAGGGGACTAGGCCTTGATGAGCAGTTCTTC.

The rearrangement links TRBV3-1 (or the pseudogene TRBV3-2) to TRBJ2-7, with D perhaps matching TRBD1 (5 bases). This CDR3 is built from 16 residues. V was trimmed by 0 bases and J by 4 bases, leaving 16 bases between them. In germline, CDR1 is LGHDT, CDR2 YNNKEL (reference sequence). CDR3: CASSQDPNRKGYEQYF. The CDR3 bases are TGTGCCAGCAGCCAAGACCCGAACAGGAAAGGATACGAGCAGTACTTC.

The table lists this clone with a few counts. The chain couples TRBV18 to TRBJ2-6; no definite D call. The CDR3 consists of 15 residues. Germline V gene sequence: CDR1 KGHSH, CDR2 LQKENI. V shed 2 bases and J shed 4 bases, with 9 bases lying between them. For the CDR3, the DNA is TGTGCCAGCTCACCAGTCGGGTTGGGGGCCAACGTCCTGACTTTC. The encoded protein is CASSPVGLGANVLTF.

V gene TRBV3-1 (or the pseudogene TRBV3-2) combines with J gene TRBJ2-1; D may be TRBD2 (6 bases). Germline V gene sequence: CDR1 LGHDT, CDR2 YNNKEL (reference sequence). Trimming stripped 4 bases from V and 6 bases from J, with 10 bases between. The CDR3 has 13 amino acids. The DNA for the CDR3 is TGTGCCAGCAGCCGACTAGTAGGCAATGAGCAGTTCTTC. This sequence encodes CASSRLVGNEQFF.

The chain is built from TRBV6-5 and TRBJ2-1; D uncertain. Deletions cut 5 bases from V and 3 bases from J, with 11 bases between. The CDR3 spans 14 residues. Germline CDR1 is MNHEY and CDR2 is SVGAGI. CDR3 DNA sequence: TGTGCCAGCAGTAGAACTAAAATCTACAATGAGCAGTTCTTC. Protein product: CASSRTKIYNEQFF.

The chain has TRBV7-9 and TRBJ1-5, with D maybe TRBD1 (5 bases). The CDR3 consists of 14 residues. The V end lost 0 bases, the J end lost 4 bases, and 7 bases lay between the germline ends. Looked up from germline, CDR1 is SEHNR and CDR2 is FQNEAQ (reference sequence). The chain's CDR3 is CASSLAEGNQPQHF. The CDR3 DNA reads TGTGCCAGCAGCTTAGCGGAGGGGAATCAGCCCCAGCATTTT.

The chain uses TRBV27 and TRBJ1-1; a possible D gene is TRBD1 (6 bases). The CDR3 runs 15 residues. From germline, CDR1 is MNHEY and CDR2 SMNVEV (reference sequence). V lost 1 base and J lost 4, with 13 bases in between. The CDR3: CASSLYRDLTTEAFF. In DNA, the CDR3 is TGTGCCAGCAGTTTATACAGGGATTTGACCACTGAAGCTTTCTTT.

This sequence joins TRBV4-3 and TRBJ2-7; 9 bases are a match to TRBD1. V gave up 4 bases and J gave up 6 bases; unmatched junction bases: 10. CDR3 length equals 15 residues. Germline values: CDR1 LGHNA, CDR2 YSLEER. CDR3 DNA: TGCGCCAGCAGCCCGGGACAGGGCCCTTTCGGCGAGCAGTACTTC. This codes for CASSPGQGPFGEQYF.

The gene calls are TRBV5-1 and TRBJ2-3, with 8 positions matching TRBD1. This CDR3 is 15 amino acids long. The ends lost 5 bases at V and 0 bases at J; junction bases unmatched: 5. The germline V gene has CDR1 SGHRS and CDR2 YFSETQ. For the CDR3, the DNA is TGCGCCAGCAGACCGACAGGGGATAGCACAGATACGCAGTATTTT. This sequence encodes CASRPTGDSTDTQYF.

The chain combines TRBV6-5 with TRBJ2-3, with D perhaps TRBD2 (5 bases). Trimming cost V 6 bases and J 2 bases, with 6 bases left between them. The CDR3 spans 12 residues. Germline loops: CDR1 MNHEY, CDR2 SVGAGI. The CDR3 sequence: CASSRDTDTQYF. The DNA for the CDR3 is TGTGCCAGCAGCCGGGACACAGATACGCAGTATTTT.

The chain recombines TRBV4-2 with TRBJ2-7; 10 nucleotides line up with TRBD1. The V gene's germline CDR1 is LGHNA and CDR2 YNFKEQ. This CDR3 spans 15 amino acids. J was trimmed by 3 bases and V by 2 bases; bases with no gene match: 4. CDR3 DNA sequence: TGTGCCAGCAGCCAAACGACAGGGGGCTTCTACGAGCAGTACTTC. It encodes CASSQTTGGFYEQYF.

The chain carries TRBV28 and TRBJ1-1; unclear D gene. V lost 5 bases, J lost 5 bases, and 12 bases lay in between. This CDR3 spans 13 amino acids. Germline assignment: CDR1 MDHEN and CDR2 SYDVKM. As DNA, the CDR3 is TGTGCCAGCAGTCTTCCGGACTGGACTGAAGCTTTCTTT. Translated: CASSLPDWTEAFF.

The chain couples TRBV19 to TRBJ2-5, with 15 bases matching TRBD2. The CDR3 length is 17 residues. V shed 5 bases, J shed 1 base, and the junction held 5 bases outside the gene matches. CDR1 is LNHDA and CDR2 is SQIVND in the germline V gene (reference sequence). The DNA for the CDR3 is TGTGCCAGTAGTCCAGGGACTAGCGGGAGGTTCCAAGAGACCCAGTACTTC. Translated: CASSPGTSGRFQETQYF.

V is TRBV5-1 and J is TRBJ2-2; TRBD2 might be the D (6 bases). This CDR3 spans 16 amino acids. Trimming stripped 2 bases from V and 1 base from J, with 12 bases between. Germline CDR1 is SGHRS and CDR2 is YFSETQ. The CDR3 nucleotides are TGCGCCAGCAGCTTTAGTGCGGGACTGAACACCGGGGAGCTGTTTTTT. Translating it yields CASSFSAGLNTGELFF.

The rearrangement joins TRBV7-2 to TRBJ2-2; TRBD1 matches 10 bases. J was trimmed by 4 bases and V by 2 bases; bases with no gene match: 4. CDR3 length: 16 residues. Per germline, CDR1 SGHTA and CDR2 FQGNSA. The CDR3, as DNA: TGTGCCAGCAGCTTACGACAGGGGGCCTCCACCGGGGAGCTGTTTTTT. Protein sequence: CASSLRQGASTGELFF.

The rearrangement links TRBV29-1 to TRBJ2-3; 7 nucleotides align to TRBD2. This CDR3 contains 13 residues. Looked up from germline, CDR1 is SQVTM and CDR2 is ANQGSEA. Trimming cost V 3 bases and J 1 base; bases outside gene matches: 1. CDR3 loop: CSVDAGGTDTQYF. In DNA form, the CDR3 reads TGCAGCGTTGACGCGGGAGGCACAGATACGCAGTATTTT.

CDR3 in DNA: TGTGCCAGCAGGGGTTCTAGCGCCTCCCGCGATACGCAGTATTTT. It yields the protein CASRGSSASRDTQYF. This rearrangement joins TRBV28 to TRBJ2-3, with D possibly being TRBD2 (6 bases). From germline, CDR1 is MDHEN and CDR2 SYDVKM. V shed 6 bases and J shed 6 bases, with 19 bases lying between them. The length of the CDR3 is 15 residues.

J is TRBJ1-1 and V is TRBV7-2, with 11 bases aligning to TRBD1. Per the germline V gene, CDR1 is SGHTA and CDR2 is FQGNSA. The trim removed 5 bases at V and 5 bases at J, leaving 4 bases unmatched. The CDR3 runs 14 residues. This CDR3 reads CASSPDRGQTEAFF. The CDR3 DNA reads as TGTGCCAGCAGCCCGGACAGGGGGCAAACTGAAGCTTTCTTT.